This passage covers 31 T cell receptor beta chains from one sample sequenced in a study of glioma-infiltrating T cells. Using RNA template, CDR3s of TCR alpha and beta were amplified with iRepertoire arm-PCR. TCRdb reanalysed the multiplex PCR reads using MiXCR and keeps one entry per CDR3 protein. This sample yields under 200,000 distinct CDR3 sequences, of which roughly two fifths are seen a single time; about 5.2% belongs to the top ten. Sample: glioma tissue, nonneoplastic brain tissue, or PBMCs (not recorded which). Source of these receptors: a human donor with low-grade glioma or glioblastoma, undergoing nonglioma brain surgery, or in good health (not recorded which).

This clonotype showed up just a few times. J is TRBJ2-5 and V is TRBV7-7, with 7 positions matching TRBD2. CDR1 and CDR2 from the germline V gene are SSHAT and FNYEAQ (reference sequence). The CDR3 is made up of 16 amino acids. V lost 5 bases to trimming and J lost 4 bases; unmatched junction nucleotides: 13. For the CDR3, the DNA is TGTGCCAGCAGCCAGAAGTCGAGCGGGAACGTAGAGACCCAGTACTTC. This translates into CASSQKSSGNVETQYF.

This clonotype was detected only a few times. This CDR3 reads CSARDVDARGANEKLFF. In nucleotides, the CDR3 is TGCAGTGCTAGAGATGTCGACGCGCGGGGAGCTAATGAAAAACTGTTTTTT. The chain is built from TRBV20-1 and TRBJ1-4; D ambiguous. Trimming pared 0 bases from V and 3 bases from J, leaving 17 bases between. Germline CDR1 reads DFQATT; CDR2 reads SNEGSKA (reference sequence). The CDR3 covers 17 residues.

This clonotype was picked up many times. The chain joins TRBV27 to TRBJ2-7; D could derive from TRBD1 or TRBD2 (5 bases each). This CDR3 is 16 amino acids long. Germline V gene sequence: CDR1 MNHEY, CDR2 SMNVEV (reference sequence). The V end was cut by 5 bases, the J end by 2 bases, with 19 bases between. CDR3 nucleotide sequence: TGTGCCAGCAGTCATACCCCCGGGGCCCTCACCTACGAGCAGTACTTC. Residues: CASSHTPGALTYEQYF.

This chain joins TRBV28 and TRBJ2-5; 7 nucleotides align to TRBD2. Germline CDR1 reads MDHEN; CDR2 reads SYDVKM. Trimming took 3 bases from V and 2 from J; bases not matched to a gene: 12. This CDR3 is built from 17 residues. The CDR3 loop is CASSFQTRAGNQETQYF. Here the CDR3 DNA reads TGTGCCAGCAGTTTTCAGACGCGAGCGGGAAATCAAGAGACCCAGTACTTC.

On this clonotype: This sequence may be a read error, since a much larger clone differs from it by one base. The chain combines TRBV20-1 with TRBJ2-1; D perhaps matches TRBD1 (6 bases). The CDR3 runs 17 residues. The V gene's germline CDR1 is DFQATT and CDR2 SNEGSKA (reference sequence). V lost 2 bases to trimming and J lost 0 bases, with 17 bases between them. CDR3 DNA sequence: TGCAGTGCTAGAAAAAGGGGGAGCGTTTCCTCCTACAATGAGCAGTTCTTC. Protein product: CSARKRGSVSSYNEQFF.

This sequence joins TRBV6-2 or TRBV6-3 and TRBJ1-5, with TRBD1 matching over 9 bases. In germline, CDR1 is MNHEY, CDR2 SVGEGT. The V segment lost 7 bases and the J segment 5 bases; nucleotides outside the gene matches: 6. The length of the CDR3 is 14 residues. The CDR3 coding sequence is TGTGCCAGCAACTTACAGGGGGCAGATCAGCCCCAGCATTTT. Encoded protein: CASNLQGADQPQHF.

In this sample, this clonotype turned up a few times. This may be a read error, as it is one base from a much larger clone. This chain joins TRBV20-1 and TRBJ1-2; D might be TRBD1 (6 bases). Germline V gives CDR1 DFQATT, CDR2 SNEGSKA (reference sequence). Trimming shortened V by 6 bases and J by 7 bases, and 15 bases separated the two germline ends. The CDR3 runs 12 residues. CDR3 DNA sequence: TGCAGTGCCCGAAAGGGGGGATCTGGCTACACCTTC. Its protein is CSARKGGSGYTF.

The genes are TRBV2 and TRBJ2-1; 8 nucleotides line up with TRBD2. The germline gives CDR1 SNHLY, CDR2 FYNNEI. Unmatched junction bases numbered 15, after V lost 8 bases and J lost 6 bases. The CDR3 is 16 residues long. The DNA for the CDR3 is TGTGCCAGCGTTCGGGGGAGCGGGAGCCCCTTCAATGAGCAGTTCTTC. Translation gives CASVRGSGSPFNEQFF.

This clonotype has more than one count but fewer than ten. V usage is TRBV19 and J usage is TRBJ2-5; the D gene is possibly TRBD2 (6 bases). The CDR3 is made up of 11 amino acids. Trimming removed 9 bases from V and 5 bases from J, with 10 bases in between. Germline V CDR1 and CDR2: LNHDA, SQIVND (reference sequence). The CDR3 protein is CASGGGETQYF. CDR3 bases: TGTGCCAGCGGAGGAGGGGAGACCCAGTACTTC. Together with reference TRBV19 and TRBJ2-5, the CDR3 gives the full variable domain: DGGITQSPKYLFRKEGQNVTLSCEQNLNHDAMYWYRQDPGQGLRLIYYSQIVNDFQKGDIAEGYSVSREKKESFPLTVTSAQKNPTAFYLCASGGGETQYFGPGTRLLVL.

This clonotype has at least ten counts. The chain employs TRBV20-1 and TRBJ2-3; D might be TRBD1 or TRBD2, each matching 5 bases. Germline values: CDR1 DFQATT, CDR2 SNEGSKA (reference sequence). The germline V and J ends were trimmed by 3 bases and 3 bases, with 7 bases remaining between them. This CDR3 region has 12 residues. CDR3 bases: TGCAGTGCTAGCGGGGCTACAGATACGCAGTATTTT. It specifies CSASGATDTQYF.

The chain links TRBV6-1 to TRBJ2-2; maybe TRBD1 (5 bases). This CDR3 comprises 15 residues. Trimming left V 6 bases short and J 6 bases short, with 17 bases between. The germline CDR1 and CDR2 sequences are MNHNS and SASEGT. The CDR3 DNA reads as TGTGCCAGCAGAGATGGGCACTGCAGGGCCGGGGAGCTGTTTTTT. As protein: CASRDGHCRAGELFF.

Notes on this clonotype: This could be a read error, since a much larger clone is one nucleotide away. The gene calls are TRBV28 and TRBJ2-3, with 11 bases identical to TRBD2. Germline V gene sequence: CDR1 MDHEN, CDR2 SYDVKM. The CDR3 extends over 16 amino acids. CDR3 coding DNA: TGTTCCAGCAGTGGCGGAACACTAGCGGGAGTAGATACGCAGTATTTT. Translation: CSSSGGTLAGVDTQYF.

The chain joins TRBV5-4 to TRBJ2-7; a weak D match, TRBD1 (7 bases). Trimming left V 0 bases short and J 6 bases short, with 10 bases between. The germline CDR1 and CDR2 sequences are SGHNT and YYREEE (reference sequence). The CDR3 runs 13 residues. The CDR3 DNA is TGTGCCAGCAGCTTGGGACAGGGAGGCGAGCAGTACTTC. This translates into CASSLGQGGEQYF.

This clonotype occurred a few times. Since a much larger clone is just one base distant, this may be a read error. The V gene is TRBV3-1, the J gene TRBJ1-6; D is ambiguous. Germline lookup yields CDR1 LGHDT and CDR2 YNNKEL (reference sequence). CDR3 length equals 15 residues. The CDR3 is CASSKDGAANSPLHF. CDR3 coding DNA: TGTGCCAGCAGCAAAGATGGAGCGGCCAATTCACCCCTCCACTTT. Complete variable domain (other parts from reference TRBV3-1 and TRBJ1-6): DTAVSQTPKYLVTQMGNDKSIKCEQNLGHDTMYWYKQDSKKFLKIMFSYNNKELIINETVPNRFSPKSPDKAHLNLHINSLELGDSAVYFCASSKDGAANSPLHFGNGTRLTVT.

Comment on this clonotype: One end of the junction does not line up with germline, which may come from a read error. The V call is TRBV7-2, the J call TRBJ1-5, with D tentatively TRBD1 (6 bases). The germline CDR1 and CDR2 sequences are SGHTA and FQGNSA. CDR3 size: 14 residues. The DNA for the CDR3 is TGTGCCAGCATCTTGGGACACCTGAATCATCCCCAGCATTTT. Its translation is CASILGHLNHPQHF.

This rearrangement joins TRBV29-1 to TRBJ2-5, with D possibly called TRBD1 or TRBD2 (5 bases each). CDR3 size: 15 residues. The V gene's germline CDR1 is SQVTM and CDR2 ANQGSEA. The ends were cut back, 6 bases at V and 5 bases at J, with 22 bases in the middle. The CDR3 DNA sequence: TGCAGCGTCCCCAAGGGGCTGGAGCGGCTTGAGACCCAGTACTTC. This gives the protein CSVPKGLERLETQYF.

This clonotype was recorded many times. The CDR3 coding sequence is TGTGCCAGCGAAGGTGATGAGCAGTTCTTC. This codes for CASEGDEQFF. V usage is TRBV6-1 and J usage is TRBJ2-1; D unresolved. CDR1 and CDR2 (germline): MNHNS, SASEGT. The CDR3 length is 10 residues. Trimming left V 8 bases short and J 8 bases short, with 7 bases between.

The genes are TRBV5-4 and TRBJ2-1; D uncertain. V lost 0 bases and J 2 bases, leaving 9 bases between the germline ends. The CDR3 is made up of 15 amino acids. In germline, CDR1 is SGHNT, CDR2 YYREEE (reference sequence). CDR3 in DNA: TGTGCCAGCAGCTTGGTTAGTCCGGCCTACAATGAGCAGTTCTTC. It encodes CASSLVSPAYNEQFF.

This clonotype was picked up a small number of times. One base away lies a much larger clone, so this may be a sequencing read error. The CDR3 region is CASSQETGHEKYF. DNA of the CDR3: TGTGCCAGCAGCCAAGAAACAGGTCACGAGAAGTACTTC. The chain combines TRBV4-2 with TRBJ2-1, with D maybe TRBD1 (5 bases). Per the germline V gene, CDR1 is LGHNA and CDR2 is YNFKEQ. The CDR3 consists of 13 residues.

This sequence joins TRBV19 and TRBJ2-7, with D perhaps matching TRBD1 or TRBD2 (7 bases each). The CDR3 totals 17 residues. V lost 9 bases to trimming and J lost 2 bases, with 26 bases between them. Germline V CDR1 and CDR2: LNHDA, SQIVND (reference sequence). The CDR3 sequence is CASSQDDREGKAYEQYF. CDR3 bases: TGTGCCAGCAGCCAAGATGACAGGGAGGGTAAGGCCTACGAGCAGTACTTC. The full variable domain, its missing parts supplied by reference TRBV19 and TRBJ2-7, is DGGITQSPKYLFRKEGQNVTLSCEQNLNHDAMYWYRQDPGQGLRLIYYSQIVNDFQKGDIAEGYSVSREKKESFPLTVTSAQKNPTAFYLCASSQDDREGKAYEQYFGPGTRLTVT.

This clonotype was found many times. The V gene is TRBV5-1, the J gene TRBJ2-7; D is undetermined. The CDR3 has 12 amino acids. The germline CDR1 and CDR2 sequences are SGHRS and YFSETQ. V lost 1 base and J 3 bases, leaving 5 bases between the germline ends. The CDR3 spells CASSLNRYEQYF. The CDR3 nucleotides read TGCGCCAGCAGCTTGAACCGCTACGAGCAGTACTTC.

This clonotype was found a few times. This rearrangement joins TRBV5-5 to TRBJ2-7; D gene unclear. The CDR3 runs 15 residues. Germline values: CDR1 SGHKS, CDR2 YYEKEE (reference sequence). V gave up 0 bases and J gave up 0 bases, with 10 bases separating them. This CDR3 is CASSLDGRPSYEQYF. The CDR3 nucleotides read TGTGCCAGCAGCTTGGATGGCCGCCCCTCCTACGAGCAGTACTTC.

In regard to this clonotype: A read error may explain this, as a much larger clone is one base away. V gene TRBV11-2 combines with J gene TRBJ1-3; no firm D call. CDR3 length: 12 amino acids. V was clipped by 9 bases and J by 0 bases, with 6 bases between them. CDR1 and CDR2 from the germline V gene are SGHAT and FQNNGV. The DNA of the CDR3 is TGTGCCAGAAGCGACTCTGGAAACACCATATATTTT. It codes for CARSDSGNTIYF.

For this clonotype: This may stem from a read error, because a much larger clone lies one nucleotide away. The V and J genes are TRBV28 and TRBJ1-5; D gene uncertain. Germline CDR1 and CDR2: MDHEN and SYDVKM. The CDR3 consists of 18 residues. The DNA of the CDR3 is TGTGCCAGCAGTACCCCTTTACAGAGATTAAATAGCAATCAGCCCCAGGATTTT. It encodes CASSTPLQRLNSNQPQDF.

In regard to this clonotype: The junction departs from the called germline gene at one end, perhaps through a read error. CDR3 loop: CASSSQGWLYNDQFF. The CDR3 coding sequence is TGTGCCAGCAGCTCCCAGGGATGGCTCTACAATGATCAGTTCTTC. V gene TRBV7-2 combines with J gene TRBJ2-1, with TRBD1 as a possible D gene (5 bases). CDR3 size: 15 residues. CDR1 and CDR2 (germline): SGHTA, FQGNSA.

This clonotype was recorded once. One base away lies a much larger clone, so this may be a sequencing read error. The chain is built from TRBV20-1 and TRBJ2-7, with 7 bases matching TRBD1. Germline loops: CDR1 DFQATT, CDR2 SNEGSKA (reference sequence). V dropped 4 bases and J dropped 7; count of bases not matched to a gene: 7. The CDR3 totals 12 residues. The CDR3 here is CSAITQQGEQYF. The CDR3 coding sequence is TGCAGTGCTATTACACAACAGGGGGAGCAGTACTTC.

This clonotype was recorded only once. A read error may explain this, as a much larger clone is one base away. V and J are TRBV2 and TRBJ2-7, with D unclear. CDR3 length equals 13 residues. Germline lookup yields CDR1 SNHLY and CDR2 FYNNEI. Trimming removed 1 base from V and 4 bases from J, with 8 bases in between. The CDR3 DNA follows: TGTGCCAGCAGTGAAGTGAAGGGTTACGAGCAGTACTTC. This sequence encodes CASSEVKGYEQYF.

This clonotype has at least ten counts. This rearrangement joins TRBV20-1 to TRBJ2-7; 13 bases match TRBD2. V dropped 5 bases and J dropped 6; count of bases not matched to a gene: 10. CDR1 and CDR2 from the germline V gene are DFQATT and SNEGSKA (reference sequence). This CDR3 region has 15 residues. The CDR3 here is CSAEQGTSGIGEQYF. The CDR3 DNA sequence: TGCAGTGCTGAACAAGGGACTAGCGGGATAGGCGAGCAGTACTTC.

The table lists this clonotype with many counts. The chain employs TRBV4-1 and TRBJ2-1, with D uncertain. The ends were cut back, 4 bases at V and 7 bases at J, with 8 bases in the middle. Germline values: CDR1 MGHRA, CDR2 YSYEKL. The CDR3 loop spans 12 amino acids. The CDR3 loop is CASSPGRNEQFF. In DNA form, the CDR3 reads TGCGCCAGCAGCCCAGGAAGAAATGAGCAGTTCTTC.

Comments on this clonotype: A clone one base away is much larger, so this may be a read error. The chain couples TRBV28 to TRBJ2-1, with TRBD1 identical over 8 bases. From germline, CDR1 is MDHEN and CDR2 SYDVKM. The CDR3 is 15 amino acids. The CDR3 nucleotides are TGTGGCAGCGGCGTGACAGGGGATTCCTACAATGAGCAGTTCTTC. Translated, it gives CGSGVTGDSYNEQFF.

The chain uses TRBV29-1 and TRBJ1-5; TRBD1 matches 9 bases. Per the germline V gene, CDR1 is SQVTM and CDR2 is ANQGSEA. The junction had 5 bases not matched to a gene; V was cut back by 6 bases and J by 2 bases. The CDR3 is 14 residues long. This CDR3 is CSVRDRAGNQPQHF. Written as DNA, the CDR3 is TGCAGCGTCCGGGACAGGGCTGGCAATCAGCCCCAGCATTTT.